This record concerns one TCR beta chain sequence. The sample is drawn from a study of patients and donors after allogeneic stem cell transplantation. TCRdb fed the RT-PCR reads into MiXCR, producing one record per CDR3 protein. Among about 210,000 distinct CDR3 sequences listed, 35% to 45% were seen once. Germline V gene data show CDR1 as WNHNN and CDR2 as SYGVQD (reference sequence). V shed 2 bases and J shed 4 bases, with 10 bases lying between them. CDR3 length equals 14 residues. The rearrangement links TRBV10-1 to TRBJ2-3, with D perhaps matching TRBD2 (7 bases). The specimen sequenced was blood, either unsorted or a sorted T cell fraction (not recorded which). The origin of this receptor is a human donor who was either an allogeneic HSCT recipient or a stem cell or donor lymphocyte infusion donor (not recorded which). It is not recorded whose cells these are; they may come from a transplant donor. CDR3 loop: CASSERGAADTQYF. The DNA of the CDR3 is TGCGCCAGCAGTGAGCGGGGGGCGGCAGATACGCAGTATTTT.